Sequencing of this T cell receptor (beta chain) was carried out in a study of technical replicates of blood from several donors. The protocol was immunoSEQ multiplex PCR, while the TCRdb copy is restricted to in-frame clones and leaves out a portion. The sample comprises 95,000 or so clones, roughly 95% of which are singletons, and about 0.35% rests with the top ten. This CDR3 has 16 residues. The germline V gene has CDR1 SEHNR and CDR2 FQNEAQ (reference sequence). Concerning this clone itself: A junction end diverges from the germline sequence, so it may reflect a read error.

The TCR originated in a human donor in good health. Sequenced input: T cells isolated from PBMCs. This chain joins TRBV7-9 and TRBJ2-7; 10 bases match TRBD2. The CDR3 loop is CASSLAGGGSSYEQYF. The CDR3 DNA reads TGTGCCAGCAGTTTAGCGGGAGGTGGAAGCTCCTACGAGCAGTACTTC.